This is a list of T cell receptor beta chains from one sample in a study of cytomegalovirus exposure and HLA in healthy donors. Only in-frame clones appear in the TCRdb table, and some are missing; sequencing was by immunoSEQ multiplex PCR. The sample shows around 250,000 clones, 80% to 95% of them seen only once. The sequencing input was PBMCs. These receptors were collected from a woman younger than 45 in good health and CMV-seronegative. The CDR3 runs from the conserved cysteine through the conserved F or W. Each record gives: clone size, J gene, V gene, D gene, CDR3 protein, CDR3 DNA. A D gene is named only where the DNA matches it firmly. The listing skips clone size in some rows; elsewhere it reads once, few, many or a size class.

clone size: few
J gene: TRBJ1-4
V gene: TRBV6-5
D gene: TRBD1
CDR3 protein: CASSGTGFINEKLFF
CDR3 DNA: TGTGCCAGCAGCGGGACAGGGTTCATTAATGAAAAACTGTTTTTT

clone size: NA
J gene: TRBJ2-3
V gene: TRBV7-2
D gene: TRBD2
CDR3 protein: CASSSRNRAGLAGPDTQYF
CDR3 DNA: TGTGCCAGCAGCTCACGCAACCGGGCAGGACTAGCGGGACCAGATACGCAGTATTTT

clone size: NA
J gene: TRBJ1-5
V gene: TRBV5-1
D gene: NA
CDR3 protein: CASSLVPGTDNQPQHF
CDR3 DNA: TGCGCCAGCAGCTTGGTACCCGGGACTGATAATCAGCCCCAGCATTTT

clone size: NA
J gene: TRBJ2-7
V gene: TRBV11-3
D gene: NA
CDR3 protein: CASSLDSDRSNEQYF
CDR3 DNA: TGTGCCAGCAGCTTAGATTCTGACAGGTCCAACGAGCAGTACTTC

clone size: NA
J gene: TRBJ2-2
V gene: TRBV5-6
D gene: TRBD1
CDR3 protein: CASSLAGRGRDTGELFF
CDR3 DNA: TGTGCCAGCAGCTTGGCCGGCAGGGGGCGAGACACCGGGGAGCTGTTTTTT

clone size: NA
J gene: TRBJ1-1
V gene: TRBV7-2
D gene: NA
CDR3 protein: CASSAQGGGTEAFF
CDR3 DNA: TGTGCCAGCAGCGCACAGGGAGGGGGCACTGAAGCTTTCTTT

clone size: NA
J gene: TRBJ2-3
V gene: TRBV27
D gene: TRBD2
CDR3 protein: CASSLSRGRGTDTQYF
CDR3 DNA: TGTGCCAGCAGTTTATCTCGCGGGAGGGGAACAGATACGCAGTATTTT

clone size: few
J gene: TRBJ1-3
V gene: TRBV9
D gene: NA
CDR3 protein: CASSVAGTGNTIYF
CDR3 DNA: TGTGCCAGCAGCGTAGCGGGGACTGGAAACACCATATATTTT

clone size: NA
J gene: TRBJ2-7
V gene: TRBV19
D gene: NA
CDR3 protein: CASSAGTPGYEQYF
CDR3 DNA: TGTGCCAGTAGTGCCGGGACCCCTGGGTACGAGCAGTACTTC

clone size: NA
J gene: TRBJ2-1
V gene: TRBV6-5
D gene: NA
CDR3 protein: CASSSGYNEQFF
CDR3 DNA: TGTGCCAGCAGTTCCGGATACAATGAGCAGTTCTTC

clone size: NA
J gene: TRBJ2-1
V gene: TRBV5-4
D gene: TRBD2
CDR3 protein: CASSPEGGRGYNEQFF
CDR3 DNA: TGTGCCAGCAGCCCCGAGGGAGGGAGGGGTTACAATGAGCAGTTCTTC

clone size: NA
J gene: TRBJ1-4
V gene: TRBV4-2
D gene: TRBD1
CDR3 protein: CASSQGTGQGAEKLFF
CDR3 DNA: TGTGCCAGCAGCCAAGGGACAGGACAGGGAGCTGAAAAACTGTTTTTT

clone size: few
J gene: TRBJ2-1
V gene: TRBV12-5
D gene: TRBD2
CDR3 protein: CASEPGGPYNEQFF
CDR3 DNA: TGTGCTAGTGAACCGGGAGGGCCCTACAATGAGCAGTTCTTC

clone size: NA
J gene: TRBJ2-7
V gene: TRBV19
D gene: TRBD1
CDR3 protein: CASISGTGSSEQYF
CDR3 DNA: TGTGCCAGTATCTCCGGGACAGGGTCATCAGAGCAGTACTTC

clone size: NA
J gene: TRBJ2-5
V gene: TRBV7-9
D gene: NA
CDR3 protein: CASSDQAGRGEETQYF
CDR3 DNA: TGTGCCAGCAGCGATCAAGCGGGGAGGGGGGAAGAGACCCAGTACTTC

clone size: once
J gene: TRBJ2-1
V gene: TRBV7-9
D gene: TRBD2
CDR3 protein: CASSLYAGGSHEQFF
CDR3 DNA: TGTGCCAGCAGCTTATATGCGGGAGGGTCACATGAGCAGTTCTTC

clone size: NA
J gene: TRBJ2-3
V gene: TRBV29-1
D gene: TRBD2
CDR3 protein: CSQGSGRDTQYF
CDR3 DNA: TGCAGCCAGGGCAGCGGGAGGGATACGCAGTATTTT

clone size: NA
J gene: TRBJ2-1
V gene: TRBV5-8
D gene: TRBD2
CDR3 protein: CASSLSGGVGNEQFF
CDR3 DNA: TGTGCCAGCAGCTTGTCGGGAGGGGTCGGCAATGAGCAGTTCTTC